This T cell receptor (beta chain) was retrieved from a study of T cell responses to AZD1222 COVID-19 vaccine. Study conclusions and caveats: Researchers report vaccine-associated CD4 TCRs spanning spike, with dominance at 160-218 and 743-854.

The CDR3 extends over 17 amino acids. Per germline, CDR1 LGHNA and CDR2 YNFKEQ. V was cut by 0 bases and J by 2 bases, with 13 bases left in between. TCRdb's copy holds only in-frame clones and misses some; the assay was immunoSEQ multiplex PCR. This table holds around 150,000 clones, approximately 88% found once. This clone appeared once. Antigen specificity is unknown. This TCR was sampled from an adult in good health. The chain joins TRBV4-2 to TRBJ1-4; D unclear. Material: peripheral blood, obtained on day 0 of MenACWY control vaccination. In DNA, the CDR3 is TGTGCCAGCAGCCAAGAAGGGAGTCGCATCACTAATGAAAAACTGTTTTTT. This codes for CASSQEGSRITNEKLFF.